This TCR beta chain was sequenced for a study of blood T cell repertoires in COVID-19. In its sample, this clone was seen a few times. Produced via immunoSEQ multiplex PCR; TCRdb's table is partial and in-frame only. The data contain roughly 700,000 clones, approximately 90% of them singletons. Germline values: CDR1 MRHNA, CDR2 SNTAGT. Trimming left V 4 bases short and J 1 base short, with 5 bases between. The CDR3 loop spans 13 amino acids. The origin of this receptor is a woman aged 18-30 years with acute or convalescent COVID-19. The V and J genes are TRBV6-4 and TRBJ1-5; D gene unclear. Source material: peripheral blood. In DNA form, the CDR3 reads TGTGCCAGCAGTGCGGGAAGCAATCAGCCCCAGCATTTT. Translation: CASSAGSNQPQHF.